This record looks at one TCR beta chain sequence and its context. Its matching antigen is unknown. The sample belongs to a study of shared clonotypes between healthy human individuals. Whole-study results and caveats: An effect of sequencing depth on clonotype sharing among donors was expected.

Germline trimming cut 7 bases from V and 1 base from J; bases unmatched to any gene: 6. The CDR3 contains 13 residues. The germline V gene has CDR1 SQVTM and CDR2 ANQGSEA. On sorted subsets, replicate PCRs used approximately 200 ng DNA, or around 30,000 T cell genomes. Original analysis: ImmunoSEQ supplied junction-only sequences lacking quality scores, so filtering was different. TCRdb's copy holds only in-frame clones and misses some; the assay was immunoSEQ multiplex PCR. From that table come the V and J calls and clone size; the DNA was used to work out D and trimming. The sample shows roughly 1 million clones, approximately 70% of them seen only once.

Specimen: memory CD4+ T cells sorted from blood. Subset given: CD45RA-negative fraction. This sequence originates from a man aged 18 to 30 in good health. The chain joins TRBV29-1 to TRBJ1-1, with TRBD1 identical over 7 bases. CDR3 DNA: TGCAGCGCCGGCAGGGGGGCGAACACTGAAGCTTTCTTT. This encodes CSAGRGANTEAFF.